One sample yielded the 26 T cell receptor beta chains listed below, sequenced in a study of shared T cell receptors in the human thymus. The data were produced by immunoSEQ multiplex PCR, yet TCRdb's version contains in-frame clones alone and is incomplete. The sample lists 500,000 to 550,000 clones, more than 75% occurring once. This sample was shared with a second study, whose subject was human thymus T cells.

Sequencing was carried out using thymocytes. The receptors derive from a boy younger than two with a congenital heart defect.

The V and J genes are TRBV7-9 and TRBJ1-2, with 10 nucleotides matching TRBD1. The length of the CDR3 is 17 residues. Germline CDR1 reads SEHNR; CDR2 reads FQNEAQ (reference sequence). Unmatched junction bases numbered 10, after V lost 5 bases and J lost 1 base. In DNA form, the CDR3 reads TGTGCCAGCAGCACCGGGACAGGGGACAAGAATAACTATGGCTACACCTTC. It yields the protein CASSTGTGDKNNYGYTF.

The V and J genes are TRBV2 and TRBJ2-1; 10 nucleotides agree with TRBD2. The CDR3 is 17 residues long. Germline CDR1 is SNHLY and CDR2 is FYNNEI. V shed 9 bases and J 4 bases; nucleotides not matched to a gene: 15. The CDR3 sequence is CARTRNRTSGIYNEQFF. CDR3 sequence (DNA): TGTGCCAGGACCAGAAACCGGACTAGCGGAATATACAATGAGCAGTTCTTC.

This chain connects TRBV25-1 to TRBJ2-6; D is uncertain. The germline V and J ends were trimmed by 4 bases and 0 bases, with 4 bases remaining between them. Germline V gene sequence: CDR1 MGHDK, CDR2 SYGVNS. This CDR3 has 14 amino acids. The CDR3 DNA follows: TGTGCCAGCAGTGTATCCTCTGGGGCCAACGTCCTGACTTTC. Its translation is CASSVSSGANVLTF. Complete variable domain (other parts from reference TRBV25-1 and TRBJ2-6): EADIYQTPRYLVIGTGKKITLECSQTMGHDKMYWYQQDPGMELHLIHYSYGVNSTEKGDLSSESTVSRIRTEHFPLTLESARPSHTSQYLCASSVSSGANVLTFGAGSRLTVL.

J is TRBJ2-7 and V is TRBV30; a possible D gene is TRBD1 (5 bases). V shed 1 base and J shed 2 bases, with 12 bases lying between them. The CDR3 runs to 14 residues. CDR1 is GTSNPN, CDR2 SVGIG, per germline (reference sequence). As DNA, the CDR3 is TGTGCCTGGAGTGCTCCGCCAGGGCCCTACGAGCAGTACTTC. Translated, it gives CAWSAPPGPYEQYF. Looking up the rest from reference TRBV30 and TRBJ2-7 gives the full variable domain: SQTIHQWPATLVQPVGSPLSLECTVEGTSNPNLYWYRQAAGRGLQLLFYSVGIGQISSEVPQNLSASRPQDRQFILSSKKLLLSDSGFYLCAWSAPPGPYEQYFGPGTRLTVT.

The CDR3 sequence is CAWSALSSGSHNEQFF. In DNA form, the CDR3 reads TGTGCCTGGAGTGCCCTTAGTAGCGGGAGTCACAATGAGCAGTTCTTC. The rearrangement links TRBV30 to TRBJ2-1; TRBD2 agrees at 9 bases. V trimming: 1 base; J trimming: 5 bases; junction bases outside the gene matches: 9. The germline CDR1 and CDR2 sequences are GTSNPN and SVGIG (reference sequence). This CDR3 has 16 amino acids.

J is TRBJ1-2 and V is TRBV7-2; D is perhaps TRBD1 (5 bases). The CDR3 consists of 16 residues. The V end was cut by 2 bases, the J end by 2 bases, with 15 bases between. Germline assignment: CDR1 SGHTA and CDR2 FQGNSA. CDR3 DNA sequence: TGTGCCAGCAGCTTAAGCGGCGGGGACCGAAACTATGGCTACACCTTC. The encoded protein is CASSLSGGDRNYGYTF. Together with reference TRBV7-2 and TRBJ1-2, the CDR3 gives the full variable domain: GAGVSQSPSNKVTEKGKDVELRCDPISGHTALYWYRQSLGQGLEFLIYFQGNSAPDKSGLPSDRFSAERTGGSVSTLTIQRTQQEDSAVYLCASSLSGGDRNYGYTFGSGTRLTVV.

V and J are TRBV15 and TRBJ2-7, with 9 nucleotides matching TRBD1. Germline CDR1 is LNHNV and CDR2 is YYDKDF (reference sequence). The CDR3 is 16 residues long. V lost 0 bases, J lost 1 base, and 4 bases stayed unmatched. The CDR3 spells CATSREFGTGSYEQYF. CDR3 coding DNA: TGTGCCACCAGCAGAGAATTCGGGACAGGGTCCTACGAGCAGTACTTC.

As DNA, the CDR3 is TGCGCCAGCAGCCACCTAAGCGGGAGGGAGAATACGCAGTATTTT. Its translation: CASSHLSGRENTQYF. The chain recombines TRBV4-1 with TRBJ2-3, with 10 bases matching TRBD2. The V segment lost 3 bases and the J segment 7 bases; nucleotides outside the gene matches: 7. There are 15 residues in the CDR3. In germline, CDR1 is MGHRA, CDR2 YSYEKL.

The chain joins TRBV7-9 to TRBJ1-5; 8 bases align to TRBD1. Trimming took 3 bases from V and 2 from J; bases not matched to a gene: 6. Germline V gives CDR1 SEHNR, CDR2 FQNEAQ (reference sequence). This CDR3 has 16 amino acids. This CDR3 reads CASSFADRVGNQPQHF. In DNA, the CDR3 is TGTGCCAGCAGCTTCGCGGACAGGGTTGGCAATCAGCCCCAGCATTTT.

V usage is TRBV25-1 and J usage is TRBJ2-3; TRBD1 matches 10 bases. With V trimmed by 4 bases and J by 5 bases, 6 bases remained unmatched. This CDR3 spans 15 amino acids. Germline CDR1 reads MGHDK; CDR2 reads SYGVNS. The chain's CDR3 is CASSADRGPGDTQYF. The CDR3 DNA reads as TGTGCCAGCAGTGCCGACAGGGGGCCCGGAGATACGCAGTATTTT.

The rearrangement joins TRBV4-2 to TRBJ2-3; D possibly corresponds to TRBD2 (7 bases). The CDR3 length is 13 residues. The V gene lost 0 bases and the J gene lost 10 bases, with 11 bases spanning the gap. Per the germline V gene, CDR1 is LGHNA and CDR2 is YNFKEQ. This CDR3 is CASSQEGGVAQYF. As DNA, the CDR3 is TGTGCCAGCAGCCAAGAAGGGGGGGTTGCGCAGTATTTT.

This clone was counted once. The chain has TRBV19 and TRBJ2-1; 10 nucleotides align to TRBD2. The V gene's germline CDR1 is LNHDA and CDR2 SQIVND (reference sequence). The CDR3 length is 16 residues. Trimming removed 6 bases from V and 6 bases from J; junction bases left unmatched: 11. The CDR3 DNA follows: TGTGCCAGTAGGCCTTTAGGACTAGCGGTTGTCAATGAGCAGTTCTTC. Its translation is CASRPLGLAVVNEQFF.

The chain has TRBV21-1 and TRBJ2-2; TRBD2 is taken as the D call from the table, unchecked against the DNA. TRBV21-1 is deemed a pseudogene. CDR3 length: 14 residues. This chain's CDR3 is CASSKGRSTGELFF. The CDR3 bases are TGTGCCAGCAGCAAAGGGAGGAGCACCGGGGAGCTGTTTTTT.

This sequence joins TRBV19 and TRBJ2-1; D is perhaps TRBD2 (5 bases). Germline CDR1 reads LNHDA; CDR2 reads SQIVND (reference sequence). The CDR3 is 12 residues long. V lost 6 bases and J 9 bases, leaving 12 bases between the germline ends. CDR3: CASRSLAGEQFF. CDR3 DNA: TGTGCCAGTAGAAGCCTCGCGGGTGAGCAGTTCTTC. The full variable domain, in which reference TRBV19 and TRBJ2-1 provide the parts outside the CDR3, is DGGITQSPKYLFRKEGQNVTLSCEQNLNHDAMYWYRQDPGQGLRLIYYSQIVNDFQKGDIAEGYSVSREKKESFPLTVTSAQKNPTAFYLCASRSLAGEQFFGPGTRLTVL.

The V call is TRBV5-4, the J call TRBJ2-5, with 8 bases that match TRBD1. Losses at the gene ends were 5 bases for V and 8 bases for J; bases not matched to a gene: 5. The CDR3 has 12 amino acids. CDR1 is SGHNT, CDR2 YYREEE, per germline (reference sequence). The CDR3 here is CASSLDRGTQYF. CDR3 coding DNA: TGTGCCAGCAGTCTTGACAGGGGAACCCAGTACTTC.

The chain combines TRBV2 with TRBJ2-7; TRBD2 matches 9 bases. This CDR3 contains 14 residues. Germline V gene data show CDR1 as SNHLY and CDR2 as FYNNEI. V dropped 7 bases and J dropped 3; count of bases not matched to a gene: 7. The CDR3 protein is CASTCSGSHYEQYF. Written as DNA, the CDR3 is TGTGCCAGCACCTGTAGCGGGAGCCACTACGAGCAGTACTTC.

The V gene is TRBV4-1, the J gene TRBJ2-3; 8 bases are shared with TRBD1. The CDR3 is 17 residues long. The germline gives CDR1 MGHRA, CDR2 YSYEKL. The J segment lost 2 bases and the V segment lost 0 bases, leaving 7 bases of the junction unmatched. The CDR3 sequence: CASSQEGQGYPTDTQYF. As DNA, the CDR3 is TGCGCCAGCAGCCAAGAAGGACAGGGATACCCCACAGATACGCAGTATTTT.

CDR3 coding DNA: TGCGCCAGCAGCCAAGGTGGTACAGGACTAGCGGGCCTATACCCTTACAATGAGCAGTTCTTC. Encoded protein: CASSQGGTGLAGLYPYNEQFF. The chain couples TRBV4-1 to TRBJ2-1; 11 bases line up with TRBD2. The V gene end was trimmed by 1 base and the J gene end by 4 bases; junction bases not matched to a gene: 18. This CDR3 has 21 residues. Germline assignment: CDR1 MGHRA and CDR2 YSYEKL.

There are a few counts of this clone. The V call is TRBV4-3, the J call TRBJ2-1, with unresolved D. Germline V gives CDR1 LGHNA, CDR2 YSLEER. Trimming took off 3 bases at V and 5 bases at J, with 17 bases between the two ends. This CDR3 has 16 amino acids. The CDR3 reads CASSHISEHLHNEQFF. The CDR3 coding sequence is TGCGCCAGCAGCCATATAAGTGAGCACCTTCACAATGAGCAGTTCTTC.

The chain has TRBV19 and TRBJ1-2, with D uncertain. Deletions cut 7 bases from V and 4 bases from J, with 22 bases between. The CDR3 runs to 16 residues. Germline V gene sequence: CDR1 LNHDA, CDR2 SQIVND (reference sequence). CDR3 bases: TGTGCCAGTACCCCCCATACCCCGAGGGTCCTCTATGGCTACACCTTC. Amino acid sequence: CASTPHTPRVLYGYTF.

The chain combines TRBV11-2 with TRBJ1-2; 7 bases map to TRBD1. Trimming cost V 4 bases and J 4 bases; bases outside gene matches: 6. Germline V lookup: CDR1 SGHAT, CDR2 FQNNGV. This CDR3 comprises 14 residues. CDR3 protein: CASSWTGWGYGYTF. In DNA form, the CDR3 reads TGTGCCAGCAGCTGGACAGGCTGGGGCTATGGCTACACCTTC.

The rearrangement links TRBV15 to TRBJ1-3; D not certain. V was pared by 0 bases and J by 4 bases, with 10 bases between. Per the germline V gene, CDR1 is LNHNV and CDR2 is YYDKDF (reference sequence). The CDR3 sequence is 15 residues long. The CDR3 loop is CATSRDRTEGNTIYF. For the CDR3, the DNA is TGTGCCACCAGCAGAGACCGAACAGAGGGAAACACCATATATTTT.

The genes are TRBV9 and TRBJ2-2; 9 bases map to TRBD1. CDR3 length: 18 amino acids. The junction had 9 bases not matched to a gene; V was cut back by 0 bases and J by 3 bases. CDR1 and CDR2 (germline): SGDLS, YYNGEE. CDR3 coding DNA: TGTGCCAGCAGCGTAGCTCATCTTACAGGGGGCGACACCGGGGAGCTGTTTTTT. Encoded protein: CASSVAHLTGGDTGELFF.

This clone was seen just once. This sequence joins TRBV19 and TRBJ2-7; 13 nucleotides align to TRBD2. The J segment lost 3 bases and the V segment lost 10 bases, leaving 3 bases of the junction unmatched. CDR1 LNHDA and CDR2 SQIVND come from the germline V gene (reference sequence). The CDR3 is 13 residues long. This CDR3 is CATGLAGDYEQYF. The DNA of the CDR3 is TGTGCCACCGGACTAGCGGGAGACTACGAGCAGTACTTC.

The chain couples TRBV19 to TRBJ1-4, with TRBD1 matching 7 bases. Germline trimming cut 4 bases from V and 4 bases from J; bases unmatched to any gene: 6. Per the germline V gene, CDR1 is LNHDA and CDR2 is SQIVND (reference sequence). This CDR3 has 15 amino acids. Written as DNA, the CDR3 is TGTGCCAGTAGTAAACGGGACAGCTTTAATGAAAAACTGTTTTTT. It translates to CASSKRDSFNEKLFF.

The chain carries TRBV27 and TRBJ2-7; 10 nucleotides agree with TRBD1. Trimming removed 2 bases from V and 2 bases from J; junction bases left unmatched: 3. Per germline, CDR1 MNHEY and CDR2 SMNVEV (reference sequence). The CDR3 sequence is 15 residues long. CDR3 in DNA: TGTGCCAGCAGTTTAGGGGACAGGGGAGCCTACGAGCAGTACTTC. It is translated as CASSLGDRGAYEQYF.